These 28 T cell receptor beta chains share one sample of origin, sequenced in a study of T cell responses to AZD1222 COVID-19 vaccine. The repertoire was sequenced with immunoSEQ multiplex PCR; TCRdb's copy has only in-frame clones and lacks some. The table records around 67,000 clones, roughly 84% of them present only once. The starting material was peripheral blood, obtained on day 0 of AZD1222 vaccination. These receptors were obtained from an adult in good health.

The chain is built from TRBV4-1 and TRBJ2-5; either TRBD1 or TRBD2 may fit D (5 bases each). The CDR3 extends over 13 amino acids. The germline CDR1 and CDR2 sequences are MGHRA and YSYEKL. Trimming stripped 8 bases from V and 5 bases from J, with 15 bases between. CDR3 bases: TGCGCCAGCCTCAGCTGGGACCGGGAGACCCAGTACTTC. The encoded protein is CASLSWDRETQYF.

The chain carries TRBV3-1 (or the pseudogene TRBV3-2) and TRBJ2-7; TRBD1 aligns across 10 bases. CDR3 length: 15 amino acids. The junction had 7 bases not matched to a gene; V was cut back by 4 bases and J by 4 bases. The V gene's germline CDR1 is LGHDT and CDR2 YNNKEL (reference sequence). In DNA, the CDR3 is TGTGCCAGCAGCCTCACCGGGACAGGGGAGTACGAGCAGTACTTC. Amino acids: CASSLTGTGEYEQYF.

V and J are TRBV6-5 and TRBJ1-1; D gene unclear. Deletions cut 6 bases from V and 4 bases from J, with 15 bases between. Germline assignment: CDR1 MNHEY and CDR2 SVGAGI. This CDR3 has 14 residues. The chain's CDR3 is CASRGGDGRTEAFF. The CDR3 DNA follows: TGTGCCAGCAGAGGCGGGGATGGGCGCACTGAAGCTTTCTTT.

The rearrangement uses TRBV15 and TRBJ2-4, with D uncertain. Germline assignment: CDR1 LNHNV and CDR2 YYDKDF (reference sequence). The germline V and J ends were trimmed by 3 bases and 0 bases, with 18 bases remaining between them. This CDR3 is built from 18 residues. The CDR3 spells CATSSPASVTLAKNIQYF. DNA of the CDR3: TGTGCCACCAGCAGCCCCGCCTCTGTGACATTAGCCAAAAACATTCAGTACTTC.

This clone occurred once. CDR3: CASSSGGTNEKLFF. The CDR3 DNA reads as TGCGCCAGCAGCTCGGGGGGAACTAATGAAAAACTGTTTTTT. The chain joins TRBV5-1 to TRBJ1-4, with D tentatively TRBD1 (5 bases). Germline V lookup: CDR1 SGHRS, CDR2 YFSETQ. The V end was cut by 3 bases, the J end by 1 base, with 7 bases between. This CDR3 is 14 amino acids long.

This rearrangement joins TRBV3-1 (or the pseudogene TRBV3-2) to TRBJ1-2; 9 positions match TRBD1. This CDR3 is built from 16 residues. The V segment lost 0 bases and the J segment 7 bases; nucleotides outside the gene matches: 9. Germline lookup yields CDR1 LGHDT and CDR2 YNNKEL (reference sequence). The CDR3 DNA follows: TGTGCCAGCAGCCAAGACCGGGACAGGGATATAGGTGGCTACACCTTC. This codes for CASSQDRDRDIGGYTF.

CDR3 region: CASSVGQDNEQFF. The CDR3 nucleotides are TGTGCCAGCAGCGTTGGACAGGACAATGAGCAGTTCTTC. The chain recombines TRBV9 with TRBJ2-1; 7 bases fit TRBD1. The CDR3 spans 13 residues. V lost 2 bases and J lost 5; bases outside the gene matches: 1. Per germline, CDR1 SGDLS and CDR2 YYNGEE.

This clone was seen only once. The rearrangement joins TRBV4-3 to TRBJ1-2; D gene unclear. The ends were cut back, 5 bases at V and 3 bases at J, with 10 bases in the middle. Germline CDR1 is LGHNA and CDR2 is YSLEER. This CDR3 contains 13 residues. The CDR3 here is CASSKRTDYGYTF. Here the CDR3 DNA reads TGCGCCAGCAGCAAGCGGACGGACTATGGCTACACCTTC.

The gene calls are TRBV29-1 and TRBJ2-5; TRBD2 aligns across 9 bases. The CDR3 totals 15 residues. From germline, CDR1 is SQVTM and CDR2 ANQGSEA. Trimming removed 2 bases from V and 1 base from J; junction bases left unmatched: 5. CDR3 residues: CSVELAGSSQETQYF. The CDR3 DNA reads TGCAGCGTTGAACTAGCGGGGTCAAGCCAAGAGACCCAGTACTTC. The full variable domain, completed using reference TRBV29-1 and TRBJ2-5, is SAVISQKPSRDICQRGTSLTIQCQVDSQVTMMFWYRQQPGQSLTLIATANQGSEATYESGFVIDKFPISRPNLTFSTLTVSNMSPEDSSIYLCSVELAGSSQETQYFGPGTRLLVL.

The rearrangement links TRBV27 to TRBJ1-2; D ambiguous. The CDR3 has 15 residues. The germline gives CDR1 MNHEY, CDR2 SMNVEV (reference sequence). Trimming removed 4 bases at V and 2 bases at J, with 14 bases between. This chain's CDR3 is CASSYTAHGNYGYTF. CDR3 sequence (DNA): TGTGCCAGCAGTTACACGGCTCATGGGAACTATGGCTACACCTTC.

This chain links TRBV12-3 or TRBV12-4 with TRBJ1-5; D is unclear. The length of the CDR3 is 11 residues. V lost 1 base, J lost 5 bases, and 0 bases lay in between. The CDR3 is CASSLDQPQHF. As DNA, the CDR3 is TGTGCCAGCAGTTTAGATCAGCCCCAGCATTTT.

The chain employs TRBV2 and TRBJ2-2; the D gene could be TRBD1 or TRBD2 (5 bases each). The germline V gene has CDR1 SNHLY and CDR2 FYNNEI. Between the trimmed V and J ends, which lost 3 bases and 5 bases, there was a span of 10 bases. The CDR3 is 14 residues long. The CDR3 here is CASSDGTGTGELFF. The CDR3 nucleotides are TGTGCCAGCAGTGATGGGACGGGTACCGGGGAGCTGTTTTTT.

The chain couples TRBV6-5 to TRBJ1-1; 7 positions agree with TRBD1. Germline V CDR1 and CDR2: MNHEY, SVGAGI. J lost 3 bases, V lost 6 bases, and 10 bases had no gene match. The CDR3 covers 15 residues. CDR3 sequence (DNA): TGTGCCAGCAGAACGACAGGGCGCTCACACACTGAAGCTTTCTTT. Residues: CASRTTGRSHTEAFF.

The chain carries TRBV5-8 and TRBJ1-6; 7 nucleotides align to TRBD1. With V trimmed by 4 bases and J by 8 bases, 6 bases remained unmatched. Germline CDR1 reads SGHTS; CDR2 reads YDEGEE. The CDR3 is 14 residues long. Here the CDR3 reads CASSTRTGHSPLHF. Written as DNA, the CDR3 is TGTGCCAGCAGCACACGGACAGGCCATTCACCCCTCCACTTT.

This clone was detected only once. The CDR3 DNA follows: TGTGCCTGGACGGGGGCGTATGGCTACACCTTC. Translating it yields CAWTGAYGYTF. The chain combines TRBV30 with TRBJ1-2; a weak D match, TRBD1 (6 bases). Trimming stripped 4 bases from V and 5 bases from J, with 8 bases between. The CDR3 is 11 residues long. Germline V gene lookup returns CDR1 GTSNPN and CDR2 SVGIG (reference sequence).

This clone appeared a single time. The J gene is TRBJ1-4, the V gene TRBV3-1 (or the pseudogene TRBV3-2); D might be TRBD1 (5 bases). The germline V gene encodes CDR1 LGHDT and CDR2 YNNKEL (reference sequence). The CDR3 spans 16 residues. Trimming pared 1 base from V and 8 bases from J, leaving 17 bases between. The CDR3 sequence: CASSQVGDGLSEKLFF. The CDR3 DNA is TGTGCCAGCAGCCAAGTAGGGGACGGCCTCTCCGAAAAACTGTTTTTT.

This chain uses TRBV25-1 with TRBJ2-2; the match to TRBD1 covers 10 bases. Germline V gene sequence: CDR1 MGHDK, CDR2 SYGVNS. V lost 2 bases and J lost 4; bases outside the gene matches: 4. The CDR3 sequence is 16 residues long. The CDR3 sequence: CASSETRTGGTGELFF. In nucleotides, the CDR3 is TGTGCCAGCAGTGAAACTAGGACAGGGGGCACCGGGGAGCTGTTTTTT.

The chain links TRBV7-5 to TRBJ1-3. TRBV7-5 is a recognized pseudogene. CDR3 size: 16 residues. CDR3 loop: CARSTNGGALGNTIYF. CDR3 coding DNA: TGTGCCAGAAGCACCAACGGGGGGGCTCTAGGAAACACCATATATTTT.

The V and J genes are TRBV6-5 and TRBJ1-1; D is uncertain. The CDR3 totals 13 residues. Trimming took off 7 bases at V and 5 bases at J, with 14 bases between the two ends. The V gene's germline CDR1 is MNHEY and CDR2 SVGAGI. CDR3 amino acids: CASNNVRGTEAFF. The CDR3 DNA reads TGTGCCAGCAATAACGTGCGGGGAACTGAAGCTTTCTTT.

This rearrangement joins TRBV7-8 to TRBJ1-1; D gene ambiguous. The length of the CDR3 is 14 residues. Germline CDR1 and CDR2: SGHVS and FQNEAQ. Trimming took 4 bases from V and 4 from J, leaving 13 bases between them. The DNA for the CDR3 is TGTGCCAGCAGCTGGGAGGTTCTGAGCACTGAAGCTTTCTTT. This encodes CASSWEVLSTEAFF.

This clone was observed at least ten times. This rearrangement joins TRBV28 to TRBJ2-1; D possibly matches TRBD1 or TRBD2 (5 bases each). Germline V gives CDR1 MDHEN, CDR2 SYDVKM. The CDR3 has 13 residues. The V gene lost 5 bases and the J gene lost 4 bases, with 9 bases spanning the gap. The CDR3 sequence is CASSTGAYNEQFF. In DNA, the CDR3 is TGTGCCAGCAGTACCGGGGCTTACAATGAGCAGTTCTTC.

The chain has TRBV14 and TRBJ1-1, with D perhaps matching TRBD1 (5 bases). The CDR3 is made up of 13 amino acids. Looked up from germline, CDR1 is SGHDN and CDR2 is FVKESK. V lost 4 bases, J lost 2 bases, and 8 bases lay in between. The CDR3 DNA reads as TGTGCCAGCAGCCTCGGGGGAAACACTGAAGCTTTCTTT. Protein product: CASSLGGNTEAFF.

V is TRBV19 and J is TRBJ1-4, with a weak D call TRBD1 (5 bases). Germline V lookup: CDR1 LNHDA, CDR2 SQIVND (reference sequence). CDR3 length: 12 amino acids. The V gene lost 7 bases and the J gene lost 4 bases, with 7 bases spanning the gap. The CDR3 is CASNRYNEKLFF. The CDR3 nucleotides read TGTGCCAGTAACAGGTATAATGAAAAACTGTTTTTT.

This clone was recorded once. The genes are TRBV5-1 and TRBJ1-3, with D unresolved. Germline assignment: CDR1 SGHRS and CDR2 YFSETQ. Trimming removed 2 bases from V and 0 bases from J, with 6 bases in between. The CDR3 contains 14 residues. In nucleotides, the CDR3 is TGCGCCAGCAGCTTCGACGGCTCTGGAAACACCATATATTTT. The encoded protein is CASSFDGSGNTIYF.

This clone has more than one count but fewer than ten. The V gene is TRBV27, the J gene TRBJ2-5; TRBD2 is a possible D gene (5 bases). V was cut by 4 bases and J by 5 bases, with 17 bases left in between. CDR3 length equals 15 residues. Looked up from germline, CDR1 is MNHEY and CDR2 is SMNVEV (reference sequence). CDR3: CASSSKNSVVETQYF. CDR3 DNA: TGTGCCAGCAGTTCCAAAAATAGCGTAGTGGAGACCCAGTACTTC.

The chain uses TRBV28 and TRBJ1-2, with D unresolved. The CDR3 loop spans 13 amino acids. Per the germline V gene, CDR1 is MDHEN and CDR2 is SYDVKM. Between the trimmed V and J ends, which lost 3 bases and 8 bases, there was a span of 13 bases. The DNA for the CDR3 is TGTGCCAGCAGTTTCGTAGACTCTCGAGGCTACACCTTC. It translates to CASSFVDSRGYTF.

The sample holds one count of this clone. The chain carries TRBV19 and TRBJ2-5, with a possible D match to TRBD2 (5 bases). CDR3 size: 14 residues. CDR1 LNHDA and CDR2 SQIVND come from the germline V gene (reference sequence). Trimming pared 5 bases from V and 2 bases from J, leaving 12 bases between. The CDR3 nucleotides are TGTGCCAGTAGTCCGGATCGAGGGCAAGAGACCCAGTACTTC. Its translation is CASSPDRGQETQYF.

In DNA, the CDR3 is TGTGCCAGTAGTACCTCTCTCGCCAGGGGCCCTGAAGCTTTCTTT. Translating it yields CASSTSLARGPEAFF. The chain combines TRBV19 with TRBJ1-1; the D gene is possibly TRBD1 (6 bases). V gave up 4 bases and J gave up 6 bases, with 18 bases separating them. This CDR3 contains 15 residues. Germline V gene data show CDR1 as LNHDA and CDR2 as SQIVND (reference sequence).